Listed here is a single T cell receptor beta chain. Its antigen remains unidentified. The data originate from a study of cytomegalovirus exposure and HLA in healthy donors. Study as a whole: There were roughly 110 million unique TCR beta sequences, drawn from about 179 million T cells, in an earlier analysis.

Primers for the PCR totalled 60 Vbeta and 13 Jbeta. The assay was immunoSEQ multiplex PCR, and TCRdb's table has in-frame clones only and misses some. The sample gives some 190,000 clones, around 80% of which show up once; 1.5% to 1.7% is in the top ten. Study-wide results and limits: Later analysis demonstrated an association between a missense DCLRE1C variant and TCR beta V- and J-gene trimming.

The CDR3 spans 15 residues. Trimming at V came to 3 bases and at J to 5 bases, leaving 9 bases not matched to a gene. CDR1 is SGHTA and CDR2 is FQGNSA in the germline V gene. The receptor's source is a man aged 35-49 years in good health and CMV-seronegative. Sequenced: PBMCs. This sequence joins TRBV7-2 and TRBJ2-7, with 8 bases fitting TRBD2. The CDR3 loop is CASSFGRVPLHEQYF. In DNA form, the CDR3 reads TGTGCCAGCAGCTTCGGGAGGGTCCCCCTCCACGAGCAGTACTTC.